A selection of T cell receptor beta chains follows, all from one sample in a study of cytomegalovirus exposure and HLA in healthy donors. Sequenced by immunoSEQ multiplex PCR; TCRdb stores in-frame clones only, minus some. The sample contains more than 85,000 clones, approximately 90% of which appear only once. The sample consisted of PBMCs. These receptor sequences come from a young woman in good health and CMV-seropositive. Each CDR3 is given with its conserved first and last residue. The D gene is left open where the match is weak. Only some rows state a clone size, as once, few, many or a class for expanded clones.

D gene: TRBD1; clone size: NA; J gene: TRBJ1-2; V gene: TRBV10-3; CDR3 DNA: TGTGCCATCAGTGAGCCGGGGACAGGGGAGCACTATGGCTACACCTTC; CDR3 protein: CAISEPGTGEHYGYTF
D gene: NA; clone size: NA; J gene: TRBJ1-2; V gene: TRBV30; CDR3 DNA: TGTGCCTACCATACCGGGACAAGCTATGGCTACACCTTC; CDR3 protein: CAYHTGTSYGYTF
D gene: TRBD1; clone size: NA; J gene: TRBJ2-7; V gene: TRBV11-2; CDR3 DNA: TGTGCCAGCAGCTCTACAGGGGTCGAGCAGTACTTC; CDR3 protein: CASSSTGVEQYF
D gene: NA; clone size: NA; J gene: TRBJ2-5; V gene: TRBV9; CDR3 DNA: TGTGCCAGCAGCGTACGCCCAAGAGAGGAGACCCAGTACTTC; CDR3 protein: CASSVRPREETQYF
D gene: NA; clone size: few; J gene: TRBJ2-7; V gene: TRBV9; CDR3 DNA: TGTGCCAGCAGCGTAGGAGGGGGGGGCTACGAGCAGTACTTC; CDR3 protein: CASSVGGGGYEQYF
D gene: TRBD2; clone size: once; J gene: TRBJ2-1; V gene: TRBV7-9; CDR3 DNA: TGTGCCAGCAGCCCCGGACTAGCGGGAGGACGCTCCTACAATGAGCAGTTCTTC; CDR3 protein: CASSPGLAGGRSYNEQFF
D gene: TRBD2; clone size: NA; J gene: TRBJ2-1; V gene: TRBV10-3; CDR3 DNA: TGTGCCATCAGTGTCGGGGGGGTCCCCTACAATGAGCAGTTCTTC; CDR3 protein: CAISVGGVPYNEQFF
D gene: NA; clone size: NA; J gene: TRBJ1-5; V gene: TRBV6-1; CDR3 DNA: TGTGCCAGCAGTGAAAGCGGCAGTTCCCAGCCCCAGCATTTT; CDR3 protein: CASSESGSSQPQHF
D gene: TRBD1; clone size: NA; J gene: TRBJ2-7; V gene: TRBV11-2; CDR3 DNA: TGTGCCAGCAGCTCCCTCGGACAGGGGAGGGGGCAGTACTTC; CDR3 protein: CASSSLGQGRGQYF
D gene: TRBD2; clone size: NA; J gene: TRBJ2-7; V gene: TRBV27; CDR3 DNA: TGTGCCAGCAGTTTACTTGGGGCTAGCGGGAACCACTACGAGCAGTACTTC; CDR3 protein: CASSLLGASGNHYEQYF
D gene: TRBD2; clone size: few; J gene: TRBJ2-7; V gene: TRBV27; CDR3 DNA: TGTGCCAGCAGTTCTCAGCTAGCGGGAAAGTGGTCCTACGAGCAGTACTTC; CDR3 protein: CASSSQLAGKWSYEQYF
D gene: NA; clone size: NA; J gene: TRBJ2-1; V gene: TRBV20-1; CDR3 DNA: TGCAGTGCTGGGTCGGGCGGGGATAAGTTCTTC; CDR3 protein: CSAGSGGDKFF
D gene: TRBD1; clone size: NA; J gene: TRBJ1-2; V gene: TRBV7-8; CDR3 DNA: TGTGCCAGCAGCTTCGGAGTCGGGACAGCCGGCCGCTACACCTTC; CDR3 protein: CASSFGVGTAGRYTF
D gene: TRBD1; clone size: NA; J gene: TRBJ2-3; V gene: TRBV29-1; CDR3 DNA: TGCAGCGTTTGGACAGGAGTGGATACGCAGTATTTT; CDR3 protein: CSVWTGVDTQYF
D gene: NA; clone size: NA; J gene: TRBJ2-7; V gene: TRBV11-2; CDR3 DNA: TGTGCCAGCAGCCCCCGGGAAGCCACCTACGAGCAGTACTTC; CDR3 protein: CASSPREATYEQYF
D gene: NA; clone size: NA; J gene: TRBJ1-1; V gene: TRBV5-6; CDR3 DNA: TGTGCCAGCAGCTCGGTTTATAAGACTGAAGCTTTCTTT; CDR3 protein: CASSSVYKTEAFF
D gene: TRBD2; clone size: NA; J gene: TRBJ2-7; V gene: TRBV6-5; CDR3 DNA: TGTGCCAGCAGTTACTCGCAGCGGGAGAGGAACTACGAGCAGTACTTC; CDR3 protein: CASSYSQRERNYEQYF
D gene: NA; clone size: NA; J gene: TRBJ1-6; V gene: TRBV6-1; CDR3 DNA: TGTGCCAGCAGTGATCAGGGTAGAGCCCGAGGCTCCTATAATTCACCCCTCCACTTT; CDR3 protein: CASSDQGRARGSYNSPLHF